Listed below are T cell receptor beta chains from one sample, sequenced in a study of blood T cells in healthy people across ages. One entry per CDR3 protein results from TCRdb running MiXCR on the 5' RACE reads. The sample lists 650,000 to 800,000 distinct CDR3 sequences; around 43% were seen once. Sequenced: blood. The receptors were gathered from a man aged 55 to 70 in good health. Each CDR3 is given with its conserved first and last residue. Each record gives: CDR3 DNA, CDR3 protein, clone size, D gene, J gene, V gene. The D gene is left open where the match is weak. Expanded clones are given a class, and other clones once, few, many or no size at all.

cdr3_nt: TGTGCCATCGCAGGTTTCACAGATACGCAGTATTTT; cdr3_aa: CAIAGFTDTQYF; clone_size: NA; d_call: NA; j_call: TRBJ2-3; v_call: TRBV10-3
cdr3_nt: TGCGCCAGCAGCTTGGGCCCGGTGGACAGGTACAAGACCTACGAGCAGTACTTC; cdr3_aa: CASSLGPVDRYKTYEQYF; clone_size: NA; d_call: TRBD1; j_call: TRBJ2-7; v_call: TRBV5-1
cdr3_nt: TGTGCCAGCAGCTTAGAGGGAGAGGAGGGTCAGCCCCAGCATTTT; cdr3_aa: CASSLEGEEGQPQHF; clone_size: NA; d_call: NA; j_call: TRBJ1-5; v_call: TRBV7-9
cdr3_nt: TGCAGCGTTGAAGCACAGGGTCGGCAAGAGACCCAGTACTTC; cdr3_aa: CSVEAQGRQETQYF; clone_size: many; d_call: NA; j_call: TRBJ2-5; v_call: TRBV29-1
cdr3_nt: TGCAGTGCCCCAGCGATGAACACTGAAGCTTTCTTT; cdr3_aa: CSAPAMNTEAFF; clone_size: NA; d_call: NA; j_call: TRBJ1-1; v_call: TRBV20-1
cdr3_nt: TGCGCCAGCAGCTTGGGTGCTGGGGGTAGCGGAGCCTACAATGAGCAGTTCTTC; cdr3_aa: CASSLGAGGSGAYNEQFF; clone_size: NA; d_call: NA; j_call: TRBJ2-1; v_call: TRBV5-1
cdr3_nt: TGTGCCAGCAGTGAGAGACAGGGCTCACTGCCGGAGCAGTACTTC; cdr3_aa: CASSERQGSLPEQYF; clone_size: many; d_call: TRBD1; j_call: TRBJ2-7; v_call: TRBV3-1
cdr3_nt: TGCAGTGCTAGTAGGGGGGCCGACTCCTACGAGCAGTACTTC; cdr3_aa: CSASRGADSYEQYF; clone_size: few; d_call: NA; j_call: TRBJ2-7; v_call: TRBV20-1
cdr3_nt: TGCGCCAGCCAAGCGGGGGTCTTCACAGATACGCAGTATTTT; cdr3_aa: CASQAGVFTDTQYF; clone_size: few; d_call: TRBD2; j_call: TRBJ2-3; v_call: TRBV5-1
cdr3_nt: TGTGCCAGCAGCTCCACAGCCCGGGGTCAGCCCCAGCATTTT; cdr3_aa: CASSSTARGQPQHF; clone_size: few; d_call: NA; j_call: TRBJ1-5; v_call: TRBV7-2
cdr3_nt: TGTGCCAGCAGCCGAGGACAGGGGCTTGGTGAAAAACTGTTTTTT; cdr3_aa: CASSRGQGLGEKLFF; clone_size: NA; d_call: TRBD1; j_call: TRBJ1-4; v_call: TRBV6-2/TRBV6-3
cdr3_nt: TGTGCCAGCAGCCCCCACGGGGACACTGAAGCTTTCTTT; cdr3_aa: CASSPHGDTEAFF; clone_size: NA; d_call: NA; j_call: TRBJ1-1; v_call: TRBV6-6
cdr3_nt: TGTGCCAGCATCGAGAACACTGAAGCTTTCTTT; cdr3_aa: CASIENTEAFF; clone_size: few; d_call: NA; j_call: TRBJ1-1; v_call: TRBV6-2/TRBV6-3